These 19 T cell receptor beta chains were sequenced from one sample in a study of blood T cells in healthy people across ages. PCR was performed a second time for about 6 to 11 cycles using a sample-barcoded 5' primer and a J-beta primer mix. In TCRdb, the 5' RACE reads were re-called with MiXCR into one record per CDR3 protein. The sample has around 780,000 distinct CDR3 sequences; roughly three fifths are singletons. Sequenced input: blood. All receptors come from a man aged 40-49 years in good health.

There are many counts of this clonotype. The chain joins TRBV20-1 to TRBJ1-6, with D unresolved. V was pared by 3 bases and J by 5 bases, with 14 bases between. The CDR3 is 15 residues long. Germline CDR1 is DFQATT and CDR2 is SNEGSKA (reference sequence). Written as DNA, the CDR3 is TGCAGTGCTAGGAGGACGAGGGCTAATAATTCACCCCTCCACTTT. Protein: CSARRTRANNSPLHF.

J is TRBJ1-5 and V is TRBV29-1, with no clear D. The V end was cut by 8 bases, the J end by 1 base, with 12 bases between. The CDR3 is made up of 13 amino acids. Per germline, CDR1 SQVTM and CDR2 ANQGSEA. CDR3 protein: CSTRTASNQPQHF. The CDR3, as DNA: TGCAGCACCCGGACGGCAAGCAATCAGCCCCAGCATTTT.

DNA for the CDR3: TGTGCCAGCTATAGCTCCTACAATGAGCAGTTCTTC. This encodes CASYSSYNEQFF. V is TRBV27 and J is TRBJ2-1; no definite D call. The V gene lost 8 bases and the J gene lost 0 bases, with 5 bases spanning the gap. The length of the CDR3 is 12 residues. CDR1 is MNHEY, CDR2 SMNVEV, per germline (reference sequence).

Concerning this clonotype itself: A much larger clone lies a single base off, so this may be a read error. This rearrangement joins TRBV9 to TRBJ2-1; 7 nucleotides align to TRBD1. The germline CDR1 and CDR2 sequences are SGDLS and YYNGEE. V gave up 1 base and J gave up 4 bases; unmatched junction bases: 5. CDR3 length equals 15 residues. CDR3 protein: CASSVKGTVYNEQFF. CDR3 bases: TGTGCCAGCAGCGTAAAGGGGACAGTATACAATGAGCAGTTCTTC.

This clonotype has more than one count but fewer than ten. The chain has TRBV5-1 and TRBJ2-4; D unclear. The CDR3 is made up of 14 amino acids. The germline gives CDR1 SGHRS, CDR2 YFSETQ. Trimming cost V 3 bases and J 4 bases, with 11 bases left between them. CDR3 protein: CASSSDRRKNIQYF. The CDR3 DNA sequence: TGCGCCAGCAGCTCCGATCGACGGAAAAACATTCAGTACTTC. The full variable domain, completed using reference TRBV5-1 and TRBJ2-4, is KAGVTQTPRYLIKTRGQQVTLSCSPISGHRSVSWYQQTPGQGLQFLFEYFSETQRNKGNFPGRFSGRQFSNSRSEMNVSTLELGDSALYLCASSSDRRKNIQYFGAGTRLSVL.

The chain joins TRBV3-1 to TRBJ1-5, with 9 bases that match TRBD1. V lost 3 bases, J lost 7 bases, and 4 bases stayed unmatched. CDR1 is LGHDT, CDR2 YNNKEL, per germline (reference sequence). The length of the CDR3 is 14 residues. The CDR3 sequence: CASSQGQGAQPQHF. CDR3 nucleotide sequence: TGTGCCAGCAGCCAGGGACAGGGTGCCCAGCCCCAGCATTTT. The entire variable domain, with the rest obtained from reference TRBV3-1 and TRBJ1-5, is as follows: DTAVSQTPKYLVTQMGNDKSIKCEQNLGHDTMYWYKQDSKKFLKIMFSYNNKELIINETVPNRFSPKSPDKAHLNLHINSLELGDSAVYFCASSQGQGAQPQHFGDGTRLSIL.

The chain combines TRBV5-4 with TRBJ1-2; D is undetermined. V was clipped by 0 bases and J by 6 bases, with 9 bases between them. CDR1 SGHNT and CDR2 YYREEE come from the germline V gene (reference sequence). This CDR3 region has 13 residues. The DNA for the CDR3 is TGTGCCAGCAGCTTGGTGTTTAGCGATGGCTACACCTTC. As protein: CASSLVFSDGYTF.

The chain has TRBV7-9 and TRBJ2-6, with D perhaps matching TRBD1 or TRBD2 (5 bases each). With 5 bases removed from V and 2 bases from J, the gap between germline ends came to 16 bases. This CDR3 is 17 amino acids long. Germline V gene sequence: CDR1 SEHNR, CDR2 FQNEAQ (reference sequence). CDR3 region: CASSLTEARAGANVLTF. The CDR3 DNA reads TGTGCCAGCAGCCTAACGGAGGCCAGGGCTGGGGCCAACGTCCTGACTTTC.

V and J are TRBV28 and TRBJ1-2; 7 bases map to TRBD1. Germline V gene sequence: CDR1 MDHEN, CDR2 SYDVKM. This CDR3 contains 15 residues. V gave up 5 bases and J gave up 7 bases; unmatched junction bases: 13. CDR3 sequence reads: CASSTLHGQGGGYTF. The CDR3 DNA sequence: TGTGCCAGCAGTACCCTTCACGGGCAGGGGGGTGGCTACACCTTC.

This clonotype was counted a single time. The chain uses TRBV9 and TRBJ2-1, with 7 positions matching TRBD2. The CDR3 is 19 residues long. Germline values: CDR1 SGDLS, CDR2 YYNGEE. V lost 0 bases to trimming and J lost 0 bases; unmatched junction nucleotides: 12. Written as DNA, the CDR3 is TGTGCCAGCAGCGTAGGGTCCAGCGGGATACTCAGCTCCTACAATGAGCAGTTCTTC. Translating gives CASSVGSSGILSSYNEQFF.

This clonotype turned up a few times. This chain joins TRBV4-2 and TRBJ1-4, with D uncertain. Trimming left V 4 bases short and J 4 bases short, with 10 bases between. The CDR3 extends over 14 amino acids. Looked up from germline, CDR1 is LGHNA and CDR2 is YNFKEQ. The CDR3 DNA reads TGTGCCAGCAGCCCAAGCTTAAATAATGAAAAACTGTTTTTT. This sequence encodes CASSPSLNNEKLFF.

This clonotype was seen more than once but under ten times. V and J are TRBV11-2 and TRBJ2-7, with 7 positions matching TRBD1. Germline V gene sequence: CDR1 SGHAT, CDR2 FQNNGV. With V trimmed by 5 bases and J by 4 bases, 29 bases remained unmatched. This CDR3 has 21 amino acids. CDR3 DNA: TGTGCCAGCAGCGCGAAACAGGGGTTGGGACAAAGAAATGGGAACCAATACGAGCAGTACTTC. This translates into CASSAKQGLGQRNGNQYEQYF.

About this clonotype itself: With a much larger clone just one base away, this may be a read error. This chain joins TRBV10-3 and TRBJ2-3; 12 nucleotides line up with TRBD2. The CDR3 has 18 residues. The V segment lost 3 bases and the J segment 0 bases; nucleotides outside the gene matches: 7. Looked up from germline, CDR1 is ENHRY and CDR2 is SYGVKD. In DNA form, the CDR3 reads TGTGCCATCAGTGATTCTAGCGGGGGGGAAACTAGCACAGATACGCAGTATTTT. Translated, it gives CAISDSSGGETSTDTQYF.

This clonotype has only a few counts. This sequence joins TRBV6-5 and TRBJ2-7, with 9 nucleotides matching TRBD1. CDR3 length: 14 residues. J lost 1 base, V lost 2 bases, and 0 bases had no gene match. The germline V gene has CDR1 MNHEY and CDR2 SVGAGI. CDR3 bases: TGTGCCAGCAGTTACGGACAGGGGTCCTACGAGCAGTACTTC. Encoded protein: CASSYGQGSYEQYF.

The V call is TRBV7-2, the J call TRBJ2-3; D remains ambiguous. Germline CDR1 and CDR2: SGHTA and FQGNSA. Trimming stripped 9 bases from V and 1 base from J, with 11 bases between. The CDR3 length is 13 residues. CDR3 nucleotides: TGTGCCAGTAGTATAACCGGCACAGATACGCAGTATTTT. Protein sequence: CASSITGTDTQYF.

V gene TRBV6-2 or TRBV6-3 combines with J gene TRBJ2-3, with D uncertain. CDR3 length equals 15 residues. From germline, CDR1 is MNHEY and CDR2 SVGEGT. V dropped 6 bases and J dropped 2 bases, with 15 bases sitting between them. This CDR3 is CASSHRSHPTDTQYF. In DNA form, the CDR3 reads TGTGCCAGCAGCCATAGGTCTCACCCCACAGATACGCAGTATTTT.

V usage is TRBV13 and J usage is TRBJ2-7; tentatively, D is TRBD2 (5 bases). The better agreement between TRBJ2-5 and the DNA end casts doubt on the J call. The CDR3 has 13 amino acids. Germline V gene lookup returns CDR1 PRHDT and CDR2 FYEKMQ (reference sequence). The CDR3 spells CASSPGMAETQYF. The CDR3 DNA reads TGTGCCAGCAGCCCGGGGATGGCGGAGACCCAGTACTTC.

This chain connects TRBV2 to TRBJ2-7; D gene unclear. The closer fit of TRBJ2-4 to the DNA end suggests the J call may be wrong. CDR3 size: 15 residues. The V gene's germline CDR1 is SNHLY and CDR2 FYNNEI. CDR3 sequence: CASRSQQSSFNIQYF. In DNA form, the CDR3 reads TGTGCCAGCAGATCTCAACAGTCGTCATTTAACATTCAGTACTTC.

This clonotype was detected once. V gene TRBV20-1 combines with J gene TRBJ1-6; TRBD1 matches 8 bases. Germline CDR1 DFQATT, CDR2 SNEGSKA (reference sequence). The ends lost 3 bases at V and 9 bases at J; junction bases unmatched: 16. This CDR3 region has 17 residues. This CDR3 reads CSASGAGPTGAVSPLHF. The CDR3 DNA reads TGCAGTGCTAGTGGGGCGGGGCCGACAGGGGCGGTTTCACCCCTCCACTTT.